Sequencing of this T cell receptor beta chain was carried out in a study of cytomegalovirus exposure and HLA in healthy donors. PCR primers comprised 60 Vbeta and 13 Jbeta primers. The assay was immunoSEQ multiplex PCR, and TCRdb's table has in-frame clones only and misses some. The table has under 250,000 clones, 79% seen once; the top ten hold about 4.4%. V was shortened by 3 bases and J by 3 bases, with 15 bases between the two germline ends. The length of the CDR3 is 15 residues. Germline CDR1 SGHNT, CDR2 YYREEE (reference sequence). Specimen: PBMCs. The V gene is TRBV5-4, the J gene TRBJ1-1; D is perhaps TRBD1 (5 bases). This TCR came from a woman under 40 in good health and CMV-seropositive. The CDR3 loop reads CASSSPPAGHTEAFF. The CDR3 DNA sequence: TGTGCCAGCAGCTCCCCCCCGGCGGGACACACTGAAGCTTTCTTT.